This TCR beta chain was sequenced in a study of cytomegalovirus exposure and HLA in healthy donors. Healthy bone marrow donors supplied every sample. The study, taken as a whole, reports: Later findings reportedly placed an Asian-associated ancestry cluster below the approximately 620-donor mean for N-insertions. Reported performance of the classifier showed diagnosis of cytomegalovirus status with high specificity and sensitivity.

Worth noting for this clone: Antigen unknown.

The CDR3 has 16 residues. Trimming cost V 0 bases and J 1 base, with 14 bases left between them. Germline V CDR1 and CDR2: SGHRS, YFSETQ. PCR amplification relied on 60 Vbeta primers (plus 13 Jbeta primers). Method: immunoSEQ multiplex PCR; TCRdb's copy keeps in-frame clones and lacks some. The sample lists roughly 190,000 clones, 73% occurring once. The V and J genes are TRBV5-1 and TRBJ2-7, with D maybe TRBD1 (6 bases). The TCR sequence derives from a woman under 40 in good health and CMV-seronegative. Sequences were obtained from PBMCs. The CDR3 reads CASSLVLGRGSYEQYF. The DNA for the CDR3 is TGCGCCAGCAGCTTGGTTTTGGGAAGGGGGTCCTACGAGCAGTACTTC.